This paragraph reports one T cell receptor (beta chain). Its antigen is as yet unknown. The sample belongs to a study of cytomegalovirus exposure and HLA in healthy donors. The study's findings and limits: Listed as cytomegalovirus-associated were 164 TCR beta chains. CMV antigen specificity of a few CMV-associated chains was confirmed in vitro.

Germline V lookup: CDR1 SQVTM, CDR2 ANQGSEA. The CDR3 has 14 amino acids. With V trimmed by 5 bases and J by 7 bases, 11 bases remained unmatched. Repertoires were generated with immunoSEQ multiplex PCR, while TCRdb's copy carries only in-frame clones and drops some. The sample has 60,000 to 85,000 clones; 94% are singletons. The chain recombines TRBV29-1 with TRBJ1-2; TRBD1 matches 9 bases. The sequenced sample was PBMCs. The source is a man between 18 and 29 years old in good health and CMV-seropositive. The CDR3 sequence is CSVQLTGQGIGYTF. The CDR3 DNA reads as TGCAGCGTTCAACTAACGGGACAGGGTATTGGCTACACCTTC.